The following is a T cell receptor (beta chain) sequence with its context. The sample comes from a study of blood T cell repertoires in COVID-19. Looking at the study overall: COVID-19 samples collected from the United States, Italy and Spain covered acute and convalescent phases. The analysed material was cDNA or gDNA that came from T cells, B-cell-depleted T cells, or PBMCs.

Study processing details: Amplified reference gene primers provided the basis for estimating nucleated cell counts. Sequenced by immunoSEQ multiplex PCR; TCRdb stores in-frame clones only, minus some. V and J calls and clone size are given by that table; D and trimming were obtained from the DNA. This sample has 150,000 to 200,000 clones; roughly 86% occur once, and the top ten carry 7% to 7.5%. The TCR comes from a woman over 75 in a cohort sampled during active or convalescent COVID-19. The sequencing input was peripheral blood.

In DNA form, the CDR3 reads TGCGCCAGCAGCCAAGGGACCCTCCGCGGGGGGGCGAAAGAGACCCAGTACTTC. Translation gives CASSQGTLRGGAKETQYF. The genes are TRBV4-1 and TRBJ2-5; TRBD2 agrees at 9 bases. The germline V gene encodes CDR1 MGHRA and CDR2 YSYEKL. J lost 3 bases, V lost 1 base, and 12 bases had no gene match. This CDR3 contains 18 residues.